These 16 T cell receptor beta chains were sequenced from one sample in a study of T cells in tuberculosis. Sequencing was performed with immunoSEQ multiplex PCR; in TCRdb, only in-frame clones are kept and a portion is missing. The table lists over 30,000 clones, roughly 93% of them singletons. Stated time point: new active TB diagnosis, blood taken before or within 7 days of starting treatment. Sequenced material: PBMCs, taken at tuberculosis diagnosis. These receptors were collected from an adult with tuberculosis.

The CDR3 DNA sequence: TGCAGCGTTGAAGCCGCAGGGGACGAGCAGTACTTC. It translates to CSVEAAGDEQYF. The rearrangement links TRBV29-1 to TRBJ2-7; D is possibly TRBD1 (6 bases). CDR3 size: 12 residues. In germline, CDR1 is SQVTM, CDR2 ANQGSEA. The V gene lost 1 base and the J gene lost 5 bases, with 9 bases spanning the gap.

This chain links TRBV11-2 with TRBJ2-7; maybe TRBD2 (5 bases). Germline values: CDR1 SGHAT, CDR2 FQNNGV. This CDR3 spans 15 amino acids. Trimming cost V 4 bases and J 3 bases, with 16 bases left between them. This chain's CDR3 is CASSSPRGEDYEQYF. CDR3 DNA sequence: TGTGCCAGCAGCTCACCACGGGGAGAGGACTACGAGCAGTACTTC.

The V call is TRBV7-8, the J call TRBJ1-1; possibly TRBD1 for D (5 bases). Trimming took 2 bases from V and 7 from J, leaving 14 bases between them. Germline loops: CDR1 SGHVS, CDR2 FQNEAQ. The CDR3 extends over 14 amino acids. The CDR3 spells CASSLRWGGLEAFF. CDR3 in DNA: TGTGCCAGCAGCTTAAGGTGGGGCGGCCTTGAAGCTTTCTTT.

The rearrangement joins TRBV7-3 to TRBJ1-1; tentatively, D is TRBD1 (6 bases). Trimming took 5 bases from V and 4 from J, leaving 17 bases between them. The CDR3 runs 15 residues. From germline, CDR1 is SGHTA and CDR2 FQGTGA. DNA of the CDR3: TGTGCCAGCAGCCCGGCCGGGGGGCAGATCACTGAAGCTTTCTTT. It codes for CASSPAGGQITEAFF.

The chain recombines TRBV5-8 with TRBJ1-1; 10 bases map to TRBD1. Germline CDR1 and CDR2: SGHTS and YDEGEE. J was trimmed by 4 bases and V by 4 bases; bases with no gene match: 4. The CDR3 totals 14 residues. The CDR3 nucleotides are TGTGCCAGCAGCCCGGACAGGGGGGGCACTGAAGCTTTCTTT. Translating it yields CASSPDRGGTEAFF.

CDR3 residues: CASSLARAQETQYF. For the CDR3, the DNA is TGTGCCAGCAGCTTAGCGCGGGCTCAAGAGACCCAGTACTTC. The chain recombines TRBV7-9 with TRBJ2-5, with D possibly matching TRBD2 (5 bases). The CDR3 is 14 residues long. Germline V gene data show CDR1 as SEHNR and CDR2 as FQNEAQ (reference sequence). The V end lost 0 bases, the J end lost 2 bases, and 7 bases lay between the germline ends.

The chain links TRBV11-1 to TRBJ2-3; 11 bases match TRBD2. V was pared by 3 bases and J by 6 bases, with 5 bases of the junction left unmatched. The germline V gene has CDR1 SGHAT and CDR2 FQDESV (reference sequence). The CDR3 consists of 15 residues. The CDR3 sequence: CASSLSSGGTDTQYF. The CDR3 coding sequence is TGTGCCAGCAGCTTGTCTAGCGGGGGGACGGATACGCAGTATTTT.

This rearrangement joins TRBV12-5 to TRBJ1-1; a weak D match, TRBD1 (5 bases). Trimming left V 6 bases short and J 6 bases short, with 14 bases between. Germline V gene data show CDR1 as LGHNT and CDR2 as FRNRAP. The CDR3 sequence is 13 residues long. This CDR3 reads CASGYGGGAEAFF. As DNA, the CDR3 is TGTGCTAGTGGATATGGCGGGGGGGCTGAAGCTTTCTTT.

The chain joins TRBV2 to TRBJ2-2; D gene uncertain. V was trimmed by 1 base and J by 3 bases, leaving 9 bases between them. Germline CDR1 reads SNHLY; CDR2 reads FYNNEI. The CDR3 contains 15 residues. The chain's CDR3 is CASSEDFTYTGELFF. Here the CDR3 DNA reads TGTGCCAGCAGTGAAGACTTCACCTACACCGGGGAGCTGTTTTTT.

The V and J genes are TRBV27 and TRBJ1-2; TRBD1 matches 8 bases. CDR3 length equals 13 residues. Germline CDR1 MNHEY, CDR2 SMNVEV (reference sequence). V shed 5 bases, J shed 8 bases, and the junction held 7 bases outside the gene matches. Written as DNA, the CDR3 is TGTGCCAGCAGTGTCGGGACAGGCGGAGGCTACACCTTC. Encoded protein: CASSVGTGGGYTF.

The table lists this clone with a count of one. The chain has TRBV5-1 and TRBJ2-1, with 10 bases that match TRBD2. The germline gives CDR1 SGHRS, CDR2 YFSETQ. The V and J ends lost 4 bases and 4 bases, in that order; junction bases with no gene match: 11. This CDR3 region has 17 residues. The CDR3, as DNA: TGCGCCAGCAGCATTTCAACCGGGACTAGCGCATACAATGAGCAGTTCTTC. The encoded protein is CASSISTGTSAYNEQFF. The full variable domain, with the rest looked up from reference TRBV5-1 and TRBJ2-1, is KAGVTQTPRYLIKTRGQQVTLSCSPISGHRSVSWYQQTPGQGLQFLFEYFSETQRNKGNFPGRFSGRQFSNSRSEMNVSTLELGDSALYLCASSISTGTSAYNEQFFGPGTRLTVL.

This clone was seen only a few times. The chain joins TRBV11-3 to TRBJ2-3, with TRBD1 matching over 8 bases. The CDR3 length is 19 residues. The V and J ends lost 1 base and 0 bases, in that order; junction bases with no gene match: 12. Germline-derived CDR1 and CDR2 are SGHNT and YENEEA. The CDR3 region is CASSLGAGGSGSSTDTQYF. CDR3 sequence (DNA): TGTGCCAGCAGCTTAGGAGCAGGGGGCTCCGGTTCGAGCACAGATACGCAGTATTTT.

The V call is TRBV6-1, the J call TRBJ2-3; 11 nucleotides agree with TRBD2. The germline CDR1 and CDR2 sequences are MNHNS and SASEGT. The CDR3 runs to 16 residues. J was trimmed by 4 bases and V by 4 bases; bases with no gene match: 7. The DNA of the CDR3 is TGTGCCAGCAGTGCATCACTAGCGGGGGCCGCAGATACGCAGTATTTT. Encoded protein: CASSASLAGAADTQYF.

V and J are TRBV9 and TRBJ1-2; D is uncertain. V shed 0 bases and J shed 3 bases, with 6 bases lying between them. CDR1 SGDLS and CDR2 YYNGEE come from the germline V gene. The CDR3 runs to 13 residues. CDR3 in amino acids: CASSVEADYGYTF. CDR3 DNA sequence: TGTGCCAGCAGCGTAGAGGCGGACTATGGCTACACCTTC. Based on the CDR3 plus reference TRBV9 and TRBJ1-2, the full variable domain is DSGVTQTPKHLITATGQRVTLRCSPRSGDLSVYWYQQSLDQGLQFLIQYYNGEERAKGNILERFSAQQFPDLHSELNLSSLELGDSALYFCASSVEADYGYTFGSGTRLTVV.

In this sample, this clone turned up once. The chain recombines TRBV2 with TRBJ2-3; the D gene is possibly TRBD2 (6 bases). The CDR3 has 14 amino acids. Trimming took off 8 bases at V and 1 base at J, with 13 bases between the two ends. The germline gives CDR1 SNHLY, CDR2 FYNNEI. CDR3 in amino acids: CASEAGRGTDTQYF. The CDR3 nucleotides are TGTGCCAGCGAGGCGGGACGGGGCACAGATACGCAGTATTTT. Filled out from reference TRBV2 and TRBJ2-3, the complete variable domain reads EPEVTQTPSHQVTQMGQEVILRCVPISNHLYFYWYRQILGQKVEFLVSFYNNEISEKSEIFDDQFSVERPDGSNFTLKIRSTKLEDSAMYFCASEAGRGTDTQYFGPGTRLTVL.

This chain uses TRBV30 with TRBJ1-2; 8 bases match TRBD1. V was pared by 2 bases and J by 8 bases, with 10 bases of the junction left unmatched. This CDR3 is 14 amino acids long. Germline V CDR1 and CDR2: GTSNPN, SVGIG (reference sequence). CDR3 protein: CAWSQTGGTWGYTF. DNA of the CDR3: TGTGCCTGGAGTCAAACAGGGGGAACGTGGGGCTACACCTTC.